This T cell receptor (beta chain) was retrieved from a study of blood T cell repertoires in COVID-19. On the study more broadly: The origin of the acute and convalescent COVID-19 samples was the United States, Italy and Spain. In each case, the material was cDNA or gDNA derived from T cells, B-cell-depleted T cells, or PBMCs.

Germline-derived CDR1 and CDR2 are SQVTM and ANQGSEA. The CDR3 is made up of 15 amino acids. J was trimmed by 3 bases and V by 0 bases; bases with no gene match: 7. Clinical histories supplied by participants themselves formed the basis of cohort assignment. Original processing notes: Amplified reference gene primers provided the basis for estimating nucleated cell counts. The table came from immunoSEQ multiplex PCR; TCRdb's copy has only in-frame clones and leaves some out. The V and J calls and the clone size are those of that table, but D and trimming were determined from the DNA. The sample shows 300,000 to 400,000 clones, 75% to 90% of them seen only once.

This TCR was recovered from a man between 18 and 35 years old who had recovered from COVID-19. The chain has TRBV29-1 and TRBJ2-7, with 8 bases fitting TRBD1. The specimen sequenced was PBMCs or T cells enriched from blood (not recorded which). Here the CDR3 DNA reads TGCAGCGTTGAAGATGGACAGGGATTTAGCTACGAGCAGTACTTC. This gives the protein CSVEDGQGFSYEQYF.